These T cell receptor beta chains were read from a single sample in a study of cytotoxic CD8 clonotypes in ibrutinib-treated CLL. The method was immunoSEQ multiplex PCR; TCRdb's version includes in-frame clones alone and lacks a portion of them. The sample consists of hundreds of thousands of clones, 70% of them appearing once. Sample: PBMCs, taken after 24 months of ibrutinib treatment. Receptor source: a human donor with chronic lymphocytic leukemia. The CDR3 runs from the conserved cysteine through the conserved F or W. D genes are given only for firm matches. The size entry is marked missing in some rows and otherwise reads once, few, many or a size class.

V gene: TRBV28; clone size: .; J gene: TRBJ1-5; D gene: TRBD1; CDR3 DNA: TGTGCCAGCAGGGGACAGTTCAATCAGCCCCAGCATTTT; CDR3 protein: CASRGQFNQPQHF
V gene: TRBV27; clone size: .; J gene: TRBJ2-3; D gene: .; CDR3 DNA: TGTGCCAGCAATGGACGGGGGTTTAGCACAGATACGCAGTATTTT; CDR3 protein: CASNGRGFSTDTQYF
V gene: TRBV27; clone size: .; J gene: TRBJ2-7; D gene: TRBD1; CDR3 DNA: TGTGCCAGCCGGATGGGACAGGGACAGGGGGAGCAGTACTTC; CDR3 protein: CASRMGQGQGEQYF
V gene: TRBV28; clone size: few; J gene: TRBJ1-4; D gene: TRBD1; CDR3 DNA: TGTGCCAGCAGTTCATGGGACAGGGGGAATGAAAAACTGTTTTTT; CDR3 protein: CASSSWDRGNEKLFF
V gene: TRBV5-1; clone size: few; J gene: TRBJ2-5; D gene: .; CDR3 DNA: TGCGCCAGCAGAGATGGACGGCAGGAGACCCAGTACTTC; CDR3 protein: CASRDGRQETQYF
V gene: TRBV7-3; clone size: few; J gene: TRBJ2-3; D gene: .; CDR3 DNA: TGTGCCAGCAGCTTAACTGTCGACACAGATACGCAGTATTTT; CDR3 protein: CASSLTVDTDTQYF
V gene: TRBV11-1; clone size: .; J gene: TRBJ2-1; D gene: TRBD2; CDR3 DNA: TGTGCCAGCAGCTCCTTCGGGACTATTAATGAGCAGTTCTTC; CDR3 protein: CASSSFGTINEQFF
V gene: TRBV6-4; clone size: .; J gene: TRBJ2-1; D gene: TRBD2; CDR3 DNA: TGTGCCAGCAGTGACTCGTATCTAGCGGGAGCAGTAGATGAGCAGTTCTTC; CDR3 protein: CASSDSYLAGAVDEQFF
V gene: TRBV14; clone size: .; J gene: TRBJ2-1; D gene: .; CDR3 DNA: TGTGCCAGCAGCCTTCCCGGTGGGTTCGGACAGTTCTTC; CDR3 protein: CASSLPGGFGQFF
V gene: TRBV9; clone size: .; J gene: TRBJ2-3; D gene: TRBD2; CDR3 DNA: TGTGCCAGCAGCTCCGGACTAGCGGTCGATACGCAGTATTTT; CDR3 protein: CASSSGLAVDTQYF
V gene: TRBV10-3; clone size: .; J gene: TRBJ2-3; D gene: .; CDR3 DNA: TGTGCCATCAGTGAGTCTCAGATAAACACAGATACGCAGTATTTT; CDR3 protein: CAISESQINTDTQYF
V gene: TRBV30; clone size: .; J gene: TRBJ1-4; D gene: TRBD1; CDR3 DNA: TGTGCCTTGACACAGGGGGCTGGGGAAAAACTGTTTTTT; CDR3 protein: CALTQGAGEKLFF
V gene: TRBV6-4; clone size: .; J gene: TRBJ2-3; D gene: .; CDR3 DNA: TGTGCCAGCAGTGACGGTATAGAGGATACGCAGTATTTT; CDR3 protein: CASSDGIEDTQYF
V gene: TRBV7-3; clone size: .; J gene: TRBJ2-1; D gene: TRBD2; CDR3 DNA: TGTGCCAGCAGCCTAACTAGCGGGAGGGAACACAATGAGCAGTTCTTC; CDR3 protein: CASSLTSGREHNEQFF
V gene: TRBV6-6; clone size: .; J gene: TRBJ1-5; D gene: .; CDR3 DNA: TGTGCCAGCAGCCCGCCCTCTGGCCATCAGCCCCAGCATTTT; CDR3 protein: CASSPPSGHQPQHF
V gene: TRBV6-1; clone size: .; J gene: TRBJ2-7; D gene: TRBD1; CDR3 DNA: TGTGCCAGCAGTTTTGGACAGGGCCCGTACGAGCAGTACTTC; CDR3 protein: CASSFGQGPYEQYF
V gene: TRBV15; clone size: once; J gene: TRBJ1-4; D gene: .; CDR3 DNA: TGTGCCACCGGGGTACGACATTTGGGGAATGAAAAACTGTTTTTT; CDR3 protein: CATGVRHLGNEKLFF
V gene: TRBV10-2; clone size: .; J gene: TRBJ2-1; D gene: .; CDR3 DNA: TGCGCCAGCACCGAGGACAGCGGGACCCTCTACAATGAGCAGTTCTTC; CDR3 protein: CASTEDSGTLYNEQFF
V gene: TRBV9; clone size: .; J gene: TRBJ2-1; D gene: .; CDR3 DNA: TGTGCCAGCAGCCCCTCAATTGGGGAGCAGTTCTTC; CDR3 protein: CASSPSIGEQFF
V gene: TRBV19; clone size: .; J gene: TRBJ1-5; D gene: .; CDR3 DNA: TGTGCCAGTAAGCCCCAGGACCCAAGACGCAATCAGCCCCAGCATTTT; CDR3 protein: CASKPQDPRRNQPQHF
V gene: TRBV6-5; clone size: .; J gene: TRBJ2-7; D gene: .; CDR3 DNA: TGTGCCAGCAGTCCTACGGACACGGCTTTGTTGCAGTACTTC; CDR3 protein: CASSPTDTALLQYF
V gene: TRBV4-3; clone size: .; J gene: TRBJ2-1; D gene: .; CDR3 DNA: TGCGCCAGCAGCCAATCGACGCTCTTCCCCTACAATGAGCAGTTCTTC; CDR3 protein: CASSQSTLFPYNEQFF
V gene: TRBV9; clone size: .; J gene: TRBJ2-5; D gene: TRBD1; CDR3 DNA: TGTGCCAGCAGCGTTAAACCACGGACAGGGGGTTTGGATGTTGAGACCCAGTACTTC; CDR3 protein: CASSVKPRTGGLDVETQYF
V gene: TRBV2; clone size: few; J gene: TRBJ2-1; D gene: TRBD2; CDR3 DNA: TGTGCCAGCAGGATGCTAGCGGGAGGGCCCGATGAGCAGTTCTTC; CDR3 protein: CASRMLAGGPDEQFF
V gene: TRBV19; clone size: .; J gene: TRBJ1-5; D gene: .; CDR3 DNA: TGTGCCAGTAGTGTTGACAGGTGGAAGCCCCAGCATTTT; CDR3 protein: CASSVDRWKPQHF
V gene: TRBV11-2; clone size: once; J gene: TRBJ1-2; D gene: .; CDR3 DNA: TGTGCCAGCAGCTTAGGGGTAGTAGCTCCCGGGGGCTACACCTTC; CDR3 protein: CASSLGVVAPGGYTF
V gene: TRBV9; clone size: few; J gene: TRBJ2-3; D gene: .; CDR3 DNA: TGTGCCAGCAGCCTCAATACAGATACGCAGTATTTT; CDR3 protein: CASSLNTDTQYF
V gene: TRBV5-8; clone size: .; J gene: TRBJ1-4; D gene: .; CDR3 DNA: TGTGCCAGCAGCCGCAAACCGGGACACATTAATGAAAAACTGTTTTTT; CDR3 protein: CASSRKPGHINEKLFF
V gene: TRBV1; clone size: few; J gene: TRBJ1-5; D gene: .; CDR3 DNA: TGCACCAGCAGTAGGGACACCGATCAGCCCCAGCATTTT; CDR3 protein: CTSSRDTDQPQHF
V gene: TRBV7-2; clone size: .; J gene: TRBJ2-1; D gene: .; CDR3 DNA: TGTGCCAGCAGCTTAGAATACGGAGCAAACAATGAGCAGTTCTTC; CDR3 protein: CASSLEYGANNEQFF
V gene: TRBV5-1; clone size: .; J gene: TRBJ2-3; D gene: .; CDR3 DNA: TGCGCCAGCAGCTTTATAGCGGCAGATACGCAGTATTTT; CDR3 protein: CASSFIAADTQYF
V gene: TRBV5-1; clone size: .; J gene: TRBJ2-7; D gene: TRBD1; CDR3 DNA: TGCGCCAGCAGCTTGTCCCCCGGGACAGGCTTCTACGAGCAGTACTTC; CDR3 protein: CASSLSPGTGFYEQYF
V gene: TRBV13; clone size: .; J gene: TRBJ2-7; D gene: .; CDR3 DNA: TGTGCCAGCAGCGGAGTGGGGGACTACGAGCAGTACTTC; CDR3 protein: CASSGVGDYEQYF
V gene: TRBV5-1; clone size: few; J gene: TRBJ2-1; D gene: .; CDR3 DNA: TGCGCCAGCAGCTTGGACGCGGCGTCCTACAATGAGCAGTTCTTC; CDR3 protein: CASSLDAASYNEQFF
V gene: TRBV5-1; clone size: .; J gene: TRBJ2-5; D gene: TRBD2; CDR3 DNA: TGCGCCAGCAGCCCGTCCGGGTCTAGCGGGCTGCAAGAGACCCAGTACTTC; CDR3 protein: CASSPSGSSGLQETQYF
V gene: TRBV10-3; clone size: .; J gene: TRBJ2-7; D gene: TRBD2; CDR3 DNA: TGTGCCATCAGTGAGCCGTCACTAGCGGGAGTCCACGAGCAGTACTTC; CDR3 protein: CAISEPSLAGVHEQYF
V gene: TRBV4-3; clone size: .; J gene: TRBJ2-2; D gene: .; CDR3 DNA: TGCGCCAGCAGCCAAGAGGCCATCAGTGGGGAGCTGTTTTTT; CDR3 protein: CASSQEAISGELFF
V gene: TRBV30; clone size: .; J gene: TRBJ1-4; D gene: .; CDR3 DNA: TGTGCCTGGAGCCACCGAAGGGATGAAAAACTGTTTTTT; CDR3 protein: CAWSHRRDEKLFF
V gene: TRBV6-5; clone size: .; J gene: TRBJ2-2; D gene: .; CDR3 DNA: TGTGCCAGCACCCATTCTGGGTCCTGGGAGCTGTTTTTT; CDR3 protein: CASTHSGSWELFF
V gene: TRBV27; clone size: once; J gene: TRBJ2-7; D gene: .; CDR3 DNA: TGTGCCAGCAGTTTATCACCCGGGTACTCCTACGAGCAGTACTTC; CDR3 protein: CASSLSPGYSYEQYF
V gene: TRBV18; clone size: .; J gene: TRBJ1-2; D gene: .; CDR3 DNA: TGTGCCAGCTCACCAATCCCCCGTGGCGGGGGCAGGGGCTACACCTTC; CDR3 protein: CASSPIPRGGGRGYTF
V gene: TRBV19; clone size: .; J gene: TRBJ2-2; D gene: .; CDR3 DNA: TGTGCCAGTAGTGTGACCGGGACCGGCACCGGGGAGCTGTTTTTT; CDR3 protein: CASSVTGTGTGELFF
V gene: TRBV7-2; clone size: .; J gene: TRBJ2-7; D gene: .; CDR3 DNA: TGTGCCAGCACCCAGGACGAGCAGTACTTC; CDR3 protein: CASTQDEQYF
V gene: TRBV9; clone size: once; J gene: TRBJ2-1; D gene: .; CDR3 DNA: TGTGCCAGCAGCACTATGGACGGGAATGAGCAGTTCTTC; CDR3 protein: CASSTMDGNEQFF
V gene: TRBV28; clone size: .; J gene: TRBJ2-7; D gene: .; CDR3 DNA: TGTGCCACCTCCAGTCGCGAGCAGTACTTC; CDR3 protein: CATSSREQYF
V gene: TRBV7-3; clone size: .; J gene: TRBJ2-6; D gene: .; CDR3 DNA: TGTGCCAGCAGCTTAACGTTGGGAAGCTCTGGGGCCAACGTCCTGACTTTC; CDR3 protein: CASSLTLGSSGANVLTF
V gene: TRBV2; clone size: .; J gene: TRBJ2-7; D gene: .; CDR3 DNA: TGTGCCAGCAGGGGTCACGAGCAGTACTTC; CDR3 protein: CASRGHEQYF
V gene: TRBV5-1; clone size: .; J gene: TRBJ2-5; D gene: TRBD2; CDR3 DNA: TGCGCCAGCAGCTTACTAGCGGGACCGCAAGAGACCCAGTACTTC; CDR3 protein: CASSLLAGPQETQYF
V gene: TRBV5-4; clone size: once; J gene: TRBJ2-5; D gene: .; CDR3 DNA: TGTGCCAGCAGCTTGGAGGGCCAGGCAGAGACCCAGTACTTC; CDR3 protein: CASSLEGQAETQYF